This record looks at one T cell receptor beta chain sequence and its context. Its target is unknown. The data were obtained in a study of T cell clonotyping in hematopoietic cell transplantation. Regarding time point: recipient sample about 28 days before transplant, after cytoreduction. Recipients were bled about 28 days pretransplant and at posttransplant days 30, 100, 180. Data came from immunoSEQ multiplex PCR; TCRdb stores just in-frame clones and leaves some out. Here the sample spans some 45,000 clones, approximately 80% being singletons. Study results and caveats: Broader posttransplant TCR repertoire diversity was predicted by graft donor and pretransplant recipient Inverse Simpson Index values. CD4 and CD8 repertoire contributions could not be separated without sorting.

The CDR3 is 11 amino acids. Germline CDR1 and CDR2: SGHDT and YYEEEE. The V end lost 3 bases, the J end lost 9 bases, and 4 bases lay between the germline ends. This chain links TRBV5-6 with TRBJ1-6; D unclear. The receptor was derived from a man between 60 and 70 years old with myelodysplastic syndrome. Some clones in this sample may be carry-over from other donors' samples. The starting material was peripheral blood mononuclear cells, obtained before stem cell transplant. CDR3 in DNA: TGTGCCAGCAGCTCGGGTTCACCCCTCCACTTT. Amino acid sequence: CASSSGSPLHF.